This T cell receptor (beta chain) stems from a study of cytomegalovirus exposure and HLA in healthy donors. Study summary: Earlier results showed some 120 million unique TCR beta sequences derived from approximately 170 million T cells. Findings and limits, study-wide: Analysis was performed later, and it showed HLA-associated TCR beta chains to be more clonally expanded than equally common others.

Points on this clone: Antigen unknown.

The study ran its PCR with 60 Vbeta and 13 Jbeta primers. Libraries were prepared by immunoSEQ multiplex PCR; TCRdb keeps only in-frame clonotypes and omits some of them. The repertoire holds around 140,000 clones, about 80% seen once, with about 1.7% in the top ten. The V end was cut by 3 bases, the J end by 2 bases, with 24 bases between. CDR1 and CDR2 from the germline V gene are SGHRS and YFSETQ. There are 19 residues in the CDR3. The chain links TRBV5-1 to TRBJ2-1, with a possible D match to TRBD1 (6 bases). Material: PBMCs. This receptor was identified in a man aged 35 to 55 in good health and CMV-seronegative. DNA for the CDR3: TGCGCCAGCAGCTGGGAAGGGGGTGAGCGGCCCAATGCCTACAATGAGCAGTTCTTC. Its translation: CASSWEGGERPNAYNEQFF.